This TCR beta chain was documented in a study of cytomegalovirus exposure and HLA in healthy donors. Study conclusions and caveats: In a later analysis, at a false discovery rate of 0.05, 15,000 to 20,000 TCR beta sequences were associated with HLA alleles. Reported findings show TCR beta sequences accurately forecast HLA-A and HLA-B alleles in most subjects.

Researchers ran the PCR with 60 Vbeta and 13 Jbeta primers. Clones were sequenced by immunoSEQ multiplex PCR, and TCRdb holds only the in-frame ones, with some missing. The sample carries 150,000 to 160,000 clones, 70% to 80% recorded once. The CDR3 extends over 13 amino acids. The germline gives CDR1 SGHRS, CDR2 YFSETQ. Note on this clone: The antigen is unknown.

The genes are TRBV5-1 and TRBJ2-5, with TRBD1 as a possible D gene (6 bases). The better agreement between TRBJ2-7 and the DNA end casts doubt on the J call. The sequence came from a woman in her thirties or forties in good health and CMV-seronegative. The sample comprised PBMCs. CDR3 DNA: TGCGCCAGCAGTTCCGGACAGTCCTACGAGCAGTACTTC. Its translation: CASSSGQSYEQYF.